This T cell receptor beta chain was sequenced during a study of cytomegalovirus exposure and HLA in healthy donors. Background on the study: Just over 80% of 300 to 450 genotyped donors fell in the Caucasian-associated ancestry cluster.

Study-level findings and limits: Later analysis showed most CMV-associated TCR beta chains appearing HLA-restricted. TRBV6-2, TRBV6-3 and some other V segments were unresolvable in 87-base-pair reads.

The PCR was carried out with 60 Vbeta primers and 13 Jbeta primers. The table came from immunoSEQ multiplex PCR; TCRdb's copy has only in-frame clones and leaves some out. Counted here are tens of thousands of clones, approximately 72% occurring once; the ten biggest clones make up approximately 3%. The length of the CDR3 is 17 residues. Germline V lookup: CDR1 SGHRS, CDR2 YFSETQ. The V segment lost 0 bases and the J segment 4 bases; nucleotides outside the gene matches: 13. Concerning this clone itself: Its antigen is not known.

This sequence originates from a woman between 40 and 50 years old in good health and CMV-seronegative. The sequenced sample was PBMCs. V usage is TRBV5-1 and J usage is TRBJ2-7; 7 nucleotides agree with TRBD2. The CDR3 region has the DNA TGCGCCAGCAGCTTGGGGGGACCGGGACTATTACCTTACGAGCAGTACTTC. Residues: CASSLGGPGLLPYEQYF.